This TCR beta chain was sequenced during a study of early T cells in non-severe SARS-CoV-2 infection. Study observations and caveats: Sequences matched to VDJdb favored anti-spike CD8 responses, while private and CD4 specificities were missed.

This clonotype came up a few times. Antigen: not known. Unique molecular identifiers were added to individual cDNA molecules. One entry per CDR3 protein results from TCRdb running MiXCR on the 5' RACE reads. The table lists over 50,000 distinct CDR3 sequences, roughly 8.2% of them singletons. The sample comprised whole blood. This TCR was recovered from an adult who was a healthcare worker with PCR-confirmed SARS-CoV-2 infection or an uninfected control (not recorded which).

The CDR3 DNA is TGTGCCAGCAGTCCCGGGGGCACGGTATATACGCAGTATTTT. Protein sequence: CASSPGGTVYTQYF. V usage is TRBV27 and J usage is TRBJ2-3; D might be TRBD1 or TRBD2, each matching 6 bases. Germline CDR1 is MNHEY and CDR2 is SMNVEV (reference sequence). The V gene lost 5 bases and the J gene lost 7 bases, with 16 bases spanning the gap. CDR3 size: 14 residues.